This T cell receptor (beta chain) originates from a study of T cell responses to AZD1222 COVID-19 vaccine. As for this clone: Antigen specificity is unknown.

Germline-derived CDR1 and CDR2 are SGDLS and YYNGEE. Unmatched junction bases numbered 17, after V lost 0 bases and J lost 2 bases. This CDR3 region has 20 residues. Overall study results and limits: Repertoire sampling occurred only after the peak T cell response.

Repertoires were generated with immunoSEQ multiplex PCR, while TCRdb's copy carries only in-frame clones and drops some. The sample yields approximately 60,000 clones, around 87% seen once. The sequencing here drew on peripheral blood, taken on day 0 of AZD1222 vaccination. This TCR derives from an adult in good health. This rearrangement joins TRBV9 to TRBJ2-3; 8 bases agree with TRBD2. DNA of the CDR3: TGTGCCAGCAGCGTAGCGCCCGGGACTAGAGGGACGACCGACACAGATACGCAGTATTTT. Translating it yields CASSVAPGTRGTTDTDTQYF.